This T cell receptor beta chain was retrieved from a study of shared clonotypes between healthy human individuals. Study-wide results and caveats: Exclusively blood specimens were collected; tissue repertoires likely differ. What limited the represented genetic and exposure-history diversity was the small number of donors.

With 5 bases removed from V and 3 bases from J, the gap between germline ends came to 4 bases. This CDR3 is 12 amino acids long. Germline values: CDR1 SGHTA, CDR2 FQGNSA. The table came from immunoSEQ multiplex PCR; TCRdb's copy has only in-frame clones and leaves some out. Here the sample spans over 75,000 clones, around 68% being singletons. Note on this clone: The antigen remains undetermined.

The donor cohort consisted entirely of Caucasian adults residing in Nashville, Tennessee. The sample was memory CD8+ T cells sorted from blood. The subset is: CD45RO+ cells pooled with CCR7-negative TemRA cells. The TCR was taken from a young man in good health. The chain joins TRBV7-2 to TRBJ2-2; D not certain. Written as DNA, the CDR3 is TGTGCCAGCAGCACCTACACCGGGGAGCTGTTTTTT. Its translation: CASSTYTGELFF. Together with reference TRBV7-2 and TRBJ2-2, the CDR3 gives the full variable domain: GAGVSQSPSNKVTEKGKDVELRCDPISGHTALYWYRQSLGQGLEFLIYFQGNSAPDKSGLPSDRFSAERTGGSVSTLTIQRTQQEDSAVYLCASSTYTGELFFGEGSRLTVL.